This T cell receptor beta chain was documented in a study of spatial heterogeneity in lung cancer. Via MiXCR, TCRdb re-called the 5' RACE reads, giving one row per CDR3 protein. The table includes approximately 13,000 distinct CDR3 sequences, 14% detected once. Indicated time point: sample taken at primary tumor resection. Whole RNA was taken from tumor, nontumor lung or frozen PBMC; it was then sequenced unsorted. The sequencing here drew on PBMCs, taken at surgery. This clonotype was obtained from a male donor with early-stage non-small cell lung cancer.

The CDR3 loop reads CASSLDLGTGELFF. CDR3 sequence (DNA): TGTGCCAGCAGCTTAGACTTGGGCACCGGGGAGCTGTTTTTT. The chain couples TRBV7-2 to TRBJ2-2; D is unclear. Between the trimmed V and J ends, which lost 1 base and 4 bases, there was a span of 7 bases. Per the germline V gene, CDR1 is SGHTA and CDR2 is FQGNSA. The CDR3 has 14 amino acids.